This T cell receptor (beta chain) was recorded in a study of shared clonotypes between healthy human individuals. For the study at large: Researchers assigned three CD4 naive, three CD4 memory, two CD8 naive and one CD8 memory plate to each donor.

Repertoires were generated with immunoSEQ multiplex PCR, while TCRdb's copy carries only in-frame clones and drops some. Seen here are approximately 530,000 clones, about 96% observed once, and the top ten hold 0.055% to 0.075%. The V and J ends lost 4 bases and 7 bases, in that order; junction bases with no gene match: 16. Germline V lookup: CDR1 SQVTM, CDR2 ANQGSEA. The CDR3 loop spans 16 amino acids. Notes on the study in general: What naive subsets generally showed was a larger estimated richness than memory subsets showed.

A word on this clone: Its cognate antigen is unknown.

Sequencing input: naive CD4+ T cells sorted from blood. Subset: CD45RA+ positively selected. V is TRBV29-1 and J is TRBJ1-5; 7 bases align to TRBD1. This TCR came from a woman between 25 and 40 years old in good health. The CDR3 reads CSVALEGGPFGQPQHF. The CDR3 bases are TGCAGCGTTGCCCTAGAAGGGGGCCCGTTCGGGCAGCCCCAGCATTTT.